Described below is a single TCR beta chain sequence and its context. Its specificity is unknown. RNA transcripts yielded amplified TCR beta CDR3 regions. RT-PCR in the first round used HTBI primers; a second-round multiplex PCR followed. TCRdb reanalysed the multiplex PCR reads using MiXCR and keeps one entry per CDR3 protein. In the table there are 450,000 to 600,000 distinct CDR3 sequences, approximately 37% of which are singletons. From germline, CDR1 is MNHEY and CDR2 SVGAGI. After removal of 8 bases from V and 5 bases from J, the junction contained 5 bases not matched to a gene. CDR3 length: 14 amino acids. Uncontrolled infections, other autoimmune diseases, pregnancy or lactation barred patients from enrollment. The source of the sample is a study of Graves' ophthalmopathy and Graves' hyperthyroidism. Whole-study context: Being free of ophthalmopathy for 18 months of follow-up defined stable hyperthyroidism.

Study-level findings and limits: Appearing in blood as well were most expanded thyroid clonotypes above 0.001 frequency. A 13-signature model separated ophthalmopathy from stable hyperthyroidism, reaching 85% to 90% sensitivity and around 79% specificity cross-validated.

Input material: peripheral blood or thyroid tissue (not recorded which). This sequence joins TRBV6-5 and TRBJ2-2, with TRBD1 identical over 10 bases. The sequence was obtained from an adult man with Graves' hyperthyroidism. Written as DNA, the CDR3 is TGTGCCAGCCAGACAGGGGGCAGGACCGGGGAGCTGTTTTTT. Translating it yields CASQTGGRTGELFF.